Listed below are T cell receptor beta chains from one sample, sequenced in a study of CD8 T cells in ankylosing spondylitis. Via MiXCR, TCRdb re-called the 5' RACE reads, giving one row per CDR3 protein. In the table there are about 220,000 distinct CDR3 sequences, approximately 16% of which are singletons. Sequenced material: blood, either unsorted or a sorted T cell fraction (not recorded which). The receptor source for this set is a male donor with ankylosing spondylitis. Each CDR3 is given with its conserved first and last residue. A D gene is named only where the DNA matches it firmly. Clone size is stated in some rows and not others, as once, few, many or a class when expanded.

V gene	D gene	clone size	J gene	CDR3 protein	CDR3 DNA
TRBV12-3/TRBV12-4	NA	once	TRBJ2-3	CASSPNRDTQYF	TGTGCCAGCAGTCCAAACAGGGATACGCAGTATTTT
TRBV12-3/TRBV12-4	NA	few	TRBJ1-1	CASSLGGGPEAFF	TGTGCCAGCAGTTTAGGTGGGGGGCCTGAAGCTTTCTTT
TRBV29-1	TRBD1	many	TRBJ2-7	CSVEGTGKSYEQYF	TGCAGCGTTGAGGGGACAGGAAAATCCTACGAGCAGTACTTC
TRBV5-6	TRBD1	few	TRBJ2-5	CASSLRDSSQETQYF	TGTGCCAGCAGCCTCCGGGACAGCTCCCAAGAGACCCAGTACTTC
TRBV12-3/TRBV12-4	TRBD1	NA	TRBJ1-2	CASSARDRDNYGYTF	TGTGCCAGCAGTGCCCGGGACAGGGATAACTATGGCTACACCTTC
TRBV6-5	NA	NA	TRBJ2-5	CASSYSGFQETQYF	TGTGCCAGCAGTTACTCGGGCTTCCAAGAGACCCAGTACTTC
TRBV13	TRBD1	few	TRBJ2-7	CASSSGTDLYEQYF	TGTGCCAGCAGCTCCGGGACAGACCTCTACGAGCAGTACTTC
TRBV12-5	NA	NA	TRBJ2-6	CASGYGSGANVLTF	TGTGCTAGTGGTTACGGCTCTGGGGCCAACGTCCTGACTTTC
TRBV20-1	TRBD2	few	TRBJ2-1	CSARDLAGVYNEQFF	TGCAGTGCTAGAGACCTAGCGGGGGTCTACAATGAGCAGTTCTTC
TRBV6-2/TRBV6-3	NA	many	TRBJ2-7	CASSPHDSAYEQYF	TGTGCCAGCAGTCCGCACGACTCCGCCTACGAGCAGTACTTC
TRBV4-2	NA	NA	TRBJ2-7	CASSQDPRDEQYF	TGTGCCAGCAGCCAAGATCCCAGGGACGAGCAGTACTTC
TRBV10-3	NA	NA	TRBJ2-2	CAIGEVAFTGELFF	TGTGCCATCGGGGAGGTAGCTTTCACCGGGGAGCTGTTTTTT
TRBV5-6	NA	few	TRBJ2-2	CASSLGGFWGLGTGELFF	TGTGCCAGCAGCTTGGGGGGTTTTTGGGGGCTCGGCACCGGGGAGCTGTTTTTT
TRBV15	TRBD1	NA	TRBJ1-2	CATSGDRDRGAYGYTF	TGTGCCACCAGCGGGGACCGGGACAGGGGTGCCTATGGCTACACCTTC
TRBV20-1	NA	NA	TRBJ2-3	CSARGVGGWDTQYF	TGCAGTGCTAGAGGCGTGGGGGGTTGGGATACGCAGTATTTT
TRBV24-1	NA	NA	TRBJ2-1	CATRAGAGHEQFF	TGTGCCACCAGAGCCGGGGCCGGGCATGAGCAGTTCTTC
TRBV11-3	TRBD1	NA	TRBJ2-7	CASSLRTGGSYEQYF	TGTGCCAGCAGCTTGCGGACAGGGGGATCCTACGAGCAGTACTTC
TRBV25-1	NA	NA	TRBJ2-1	CASSQGWMSYNEQFF	TGTGCCAGCAGTCAGGGGTGGATGTCCTACAATGAGCAGTTCTTC
TRBV4-2	NA	NA	TRBJ2-1	CASSQWQGPSSYNEQFF	TGTGCCAGCAGCCAGTGGCAGGGACCATCTAGCTACAATGAGCAGTTCTTC
TRBV15	NA	few	TRBJ2-2	CATSSYTGELFF	TGTGCCACCAGCAGTTACACCGGGGAGCTGTTTTTT
TRBV4-1	NA	NA	TRBJ1-4	CASSQEVAGEKLFF	TGCGCCAGCAGCCAAGAAGTCGCAGGGGAAAAACTGTTTTTT
TRBV20-1	NA	NA	TRBJ2-2	CSAQAEYTGELFF	TGCAGTGCTCAGGCCGAATACACCGGGGAGCTGTTTTTT
TRBV11-2	TRBD1	NA	TRBJ2-2	CASSLDETGVGELFF	TGTGCCAGCAGCTTAGACGAGACAGGGGTCGGGGAGCTGTTTTTT
TRBV27	TRBD1	NA	TRBJ2-1	CASSPETGSSYNEQFF	TGTGCCAGCAGTCCCGAGACAGGGAGCTCCTACAATGAGCAGTTCTTC
TRBV27	NA	NA	TRBJ2-1	CASTTLGDGYNEQFF	TGTGCCAGCACCACTTTGGGAGACGGGTACAATGAGCAGTTCTTC
TRBV12-3/TRBV12-4	NA	few	TRBJ1-2	CASSRGLGYGYTF	TGTGCCAGCAGTAGGGGCCTCGGCTATGGCTACACCTTC
TRBV15	TRBD1	NA	TRBJ2-6	CATSTRTGAGSGANVLTF	TGTGCCACCAGCACAAGGACAGGGGCTGGCTCTGGGGCCAACGTCCTGACTTTC
TRBV19	NA	few	TRBJ2-1	CASSITGSSYNEQFF	TGTGCCAGTAGTATAACGGGGAGCTCCTACAATGAGCAGTTCTTC
TRBV7-8	NA	few	TRBJ1-3	CASSLGGDLTIYF	TGTGCCAGCAGCCTCGGCGGGGACCTGACCATATATTTT
TRBV12-3/TRBV12-4	TRBD2	few	TRBJ2-3	CASSLKRGAPDTQYF	TGTGCCAGCAGTTTAAAGCGGGGGGCCCCAGATACGCAGTATTTT
TRBV6-2/TRBV6-3	NA	NA	TRBJ2-7	CASSYSRSGYNSYEQYF	TGTGCCAGCAGTTACTCGAGATCGGGCTACAACTCCTACGAGCAGTACTTC
TRBV28	NA	NA	TRBJ2-7	CASSLSPLGEQYF	TGTGCCAGCAGTTTATCCCCTCTGGGCGAGCAGTACTTC
TRBV27	TRBD2	many	TRBJ2-7	CASSFRGGDGYEQYF	TGTGCCAGCAGTTTTCGGGGGGGCGATGGGTACGAGCAGTACTTC
TRBV7-8	TRBD1	NA	TRBJ2-7	CASSLAQGARGGEQYF	TGTGCCAGCAGCTTAGCCCAGGGGGCGAGAGGGGGGGAGCAGTACTTC
TRBV2	TRBD1	few	TRBJ1-5	CASSTDRGYQPQHF	TGTGCCAGCAGCACCGACAGGGGGTATCAGCCCCAGCATTTT
TRBV7-9	NA	few	TRBJ2-1	CASSLVGGYNEQFF	TGTGCCAGCAGCTTAGTTGGAGGGTACAATGAGCAGTTCTTC
TRBV11-3	NA	NA	TRBJ2-7	CASSSRPDRRSYEQYF	TGTGCCAGCAGCTCGAGACCGGACCGAAGATCCTACGAGCAGTACTTC
TRBV30	NA	NA	TRBJ2-7	CASGAVRGEQYF	TGTGCCTCGGGGGCAGTGAGGGGCGAGCAGTACTTC
TRBV12-3/TRBV12-4	NA	few	TRBJ1-1	CASHYRAENTEAFF	TGTGCCAGCCACTACCGGGCCGAAAACACTGAAGCTTTCTTT
TRBV5-1	TRBD1	many	TRBJ1-1	CASSSTGTGEAFF	TGCGCCAGCAGCTCGACCGGGACAGGGGAGGCTTTCTTT
TRBV7-3	NA	NA	TRBJ1-3	CASSLMGWGDALLSSQPPNTIYF	TGTGCCAGCAGCTTAATGGGTTGGGGGGATGCGCTCCTCAGCAGCCAACCACCGAACACCATATATTTT